The sequence of this TCR beta chain was determined in a study of cytomegalovirus exposure and HLA in healthy donors. Study results and caveats: In presence/absence analyses, roughly uniform sequencing depth across donors was assumed.

Details on this clone: Its antigen is as yet unknown.

The PCR used 60 Vbeta and 13 Jbeta primers. Sequencing was performed with immunoSEQ multiplex PCR; in TCRdb, only in-frame clones are kept and a portion is missing. Seen here are more than 110,000 clones, 60% to 85% observed once, and the top ten hold about 3.8%. The CDR3 length is 12 residues. The germline CDR1 and CDR2 sequences are GTSNPN and SVGIG (reference sequence). Trimming pared 5 bases from V and 9 bases from J, leaving 17 bases between. The source is a man aged 18 to 30 in good health and CMV-seronegative. This sequence joins TRBV30 and TRBJ2-7; tentative D call: TRBD1 (6 bases). The specimen sequenced was PBMCs. CDR3 region: CAWDRLGGGQYF. The CDR3 DNA sequence: TGTGCCTGGGACAGGCTCGGAGGTGGGCAGTACTTC.